A single T cell receptor (beta chain) is shown here with its context. No antigen is known for it. These data come from a study of shared clonotypes between healthy human individuals. This table comes from immunoSEQ multiplex PCR, and its TCRdb copy is limited to in-frame clones, with some not included. The table records a few hundred thousand clones, about 96% of them present only once. Whole-study findings and limits: Relative to their counterparts shared across all four donors, non-shared clonotypes exhibited diminished generation probabilities. Rarefaction revealed incomplete sorted-subset sequencing despite large depth.

The receptor's source is a man aged 25 to 45 in good health. Sequencing input: memory CD8+ T cells sorted from blood. The subset was: CD45RO+ cells pooled with CCR7-negative TemRA cells.

The CDR3 loop is CASSLGRDYEQYF. CDR3 nucleotide sequence: TGTGCCAGCAGCTTGGGCAGGGACTACGAGCAGTACTTC. The V gene is TRBV5-8, the J gene TRBJ2-7, with a weak D call TRBD1 (5 bases). This CDR3 comprises 13 residues. V lost 0 bases to trimming and J lost 3 bases, with 7 bases between them. From germline, CDR1 is SGHTS and CDR2 YDEGEE.